Described below is a single T cell receptor (beta chain) sequence and its context. The antigen is undetermined. The data were obtained in a study of vaccination and CD4 T cells after COVID-19. For the study at large: There were six male and four female convalescents, and two of them were Hispanic.

Treatment denoted: roughly 10-day PBMC culture with coronavirus spike peptide pools or control peptides (ViraFEST assay). Gathered ahead of the COVID-19 pandemic (2011-2018) were the CD4+ T cells of the unexposed donor. With the Oncomine TCR Beta short-read assay, DNA from cultured CD4+ T cells was sequenced. TCRdb passed the PCR reads through MiXCR, listing each CDR3 protein once. The sample holds roughly 7,000 distinct CDR3 sequences, approximately 48% seen once. The CDR3 sequence is 18 residues long. Germline V gene data show CDR1 as SGHDN and CDR2 as FVKESK. The V end lost 2 bases, the J end lost 2 bases, and 18 bases lay between the germline ends.

This sequence was found in a human donor in good health. The sequencing input was CD4+ T cells from blood, cultured in vitro. The chain links TRBV14 to TRBJ2-2, with D possibly matching TRBD1 (6 bases). The CDR3 loop reads CASSQHRVLRKNTGELFF. CDR3 coding DNA: TGTGCCAGCAGCCAACACAGGGTATTACGTAAAAACACCGGGGAGCTGTTTTTT.